These 26 T cell receptor beta chains share one sample of origin, sequenced in a study of cytomegalovirus exposure and HLA in healthy donors. Primers: 60 Vbeta forward and 13 Jbeta reverse. Clones were sequenced by immunoSEQ multiplex PCR, and TCRdb holds only the in-frame ones, with some missing. The table lists roughly 150,000 clones, roughly 80% of them singletons. Sequenced sample: PBMCs. Receptor source: a woman in her fifties or sixties in good health and CMV-seropositive.

The chain joins TRBV7-8 to TRBJ1-1; D perhaps matches TRBD1 (6 bases). Germline V gene lookup returns CDR1 SGHVS and CDR2 FQNEAQ. Trimming shortened V by 7 bases and J by 11 bases, and 14 bases separated the two germline ends. The CDR3 has 11 residues. CDR3 region: CASTPGRGAFF. The CDR3, as DNA: TGTGCCAGCACCCCGGGGAGGGGGGCTTTCTTT.

J is TRBJ2-7 and V is TRBV7-9, with D perhaps matching TRBD1 (5 bases). CDR3 length equals 14 residues. Looked up from germline, CDR1 is SEHNR and CDR2 is FQNEAQ (reference sequence). Trimming cost V 4 bases and J 6 bases, with 16 bases left between them. This CDR3 is CASSSTGSGLEQYF. The CDR3 nucleotides read TGTGCCAGCAGCTCAACAGGTTCTGGTCTCGAGCAGTACTTC.

The genes are TRBV5-6 and TRBJ2-1; 10 nucleotides line up with TRBD2. This CDR3 has 13 amino acids. V lost 5 bases to trimming and J lost 13 bases; unmatched junction nucleotides: 9. In germline, CDR1 is SGHDT, CDR2 YYEEEE. CDR3 DNA sequence: TGTGCCAGCAGTTATAGACTAGCGGGCCACCAGTTCTTC. Its protein product is CASSYRLAGHQFF.

The CDR3 reads CASGDRGVYEQYF. The CDR3 nucleotides read TGTGCCAGCGGAGACAGGGGGGTCTACGAGCAGTACTTC. The chain couples TRBV2 to TRBJ2-7; the match to TRBD1 covers 9 bases. The germline CDR1 and CDR2 sequences are SNHLY and FYNNEI. The V gene end was trimmed by 8 bases and the J gene end by 3 bases; junction bases not matched to a gene: 5. This CDR3 spans 13 amino acids.

Here the CDR3 reads CASSLGGGAQDTQYF. CDR3 nucleotide sequence: TGTGCCAGCAGCTTAGGAGGTGGGGCCCAAGATACGCAGTATTTT. V and J are TRBV7-9 and TRBJ2-3, with D perhaps matching TRBD1 (5 bases). Germline-derived CDR1 and CDR2 are SEHNR and FQNEAQ (reference sequence). The CDR3 length is 15 residues. Trimming took off 1 base at V and 5 bases at J, with 13 bases between the two ends.

The chain carries TRBV19 and TRBJ1-6; TRBD1 is a possible D gene (6 bases). The CDR3 totals 14 residues. Germline values: CDR1 LNHDA, CDR2 SQIVND (reference sequence). Trimming stripped 7 bases from V and 2 bases from J, with 9 bases between. Here the CDR3 reads CASTDSTYNSPLHF. The DNA for the CDR3 is TGTGCCAGTACGGACAGTACCTATAATTCACCCCTCCACTTT.

The rearrangement uses TRBV30 and TRBJ2-3, with TRBD1 matching over 7 bases. The CDR3 extends over 13 amino acids. The junction had 2 bases not matched to a gene; V was cut back by 2 bases and J by 3 bases. Germline CDR1 and CDR2: GTSNPN and SVGIG (reference sequence). CDR3 DNA: TGTGCCTGGAGTCCAGGGGGAACAGATACGCAGTATTTT. It yields the protein CAWSPGGTDTQYF.

The chain combines TRBV7-9 with TRBJ2-7; D perhaps matches TRBD1 (6 bases). The CDR3 length is 13 residues. CDR1 and CDR2 (germline): SEHNR, FQNEAQ (reference sequence). The germline V and J ends were trimmed by 6 bases and 7 bases, with 16 bases remaining between them. The CDR3 DNA sequence: TGTGCCAGCAGAGCAGGGGCATTGGGGGAGCAGTACTTC. Its translation is CASRAGALGEQYF.

This clone was detected only once. The chain uses TRBV5-7 and TRBJ2-7, with TRBD1 identical over 11 bases. TRBV5-7 is filed as an ORF, its function uncertain. The CDR3 has 15 residues. The trim removed 4 bases at V and 4 bases at J, leaving 7 bases unmatched. This CDR3 is CASSPRTGGGYEQYF. The CDR3 region has the DNA TGTGCCAGCAGCCCTAGGACAGGGGGCGGGTACGAGCAGTACTTC.

CDR3 sequence: CASSEYRGRGTEAFF. CDR3 nucleotides: TGTGCCAGCAGCGAATACAGGGGGCGCGGCACTGAAGCTTTCTTT. The chain has TRBV13 and TRBJ1-1, with TRBD1 matching 9 bases. Per the germline V gene, CDR1 is PRHDT and CDR2 is FYEKMQ (reference sequence). Trimming removed 5 bases from V and 4 bases from J; junction bases left unmatched: 8. This CDR3 has 15 amino acids.

This clone was counted once. The J gene is TRBJ2-7, the V gene TRBV14, with 7 bases that match TRBD1. The V gene's germline CDR1 is SGHDN and CDR2 FVKESK. With 4 bases clipped from V and 6 bases from J, the junction kept 6 bases outside the gene matches. The CDR3 is made up of 13 amino acids. For the CDR3, the DNA is TGTGCCAGCAGCCGACAGGGTCGTGGCGAGCAGTACTTC. Residues: CASSRQGRGEQYF.

In this sample, this clone turned up once. The rearrangement links TRBV2 to TRBJ2-6; tentative D call: TRBD1 (5 bases). Germline V lookup: CDR1 SNHLY, CDR2 FYNNEI. The V end was cut by 5 bases, the J end by 3 bases, with 11 bases between. This CDR3 comprises 15 residues. The CDR3 spells CASSSGKGGANVLTF. CDR3 coding DNA: TGTGCCAGCAGTTCAGGGAAAGGTGGGGCCAACGTCCTGACTTTC. Combining the CDR3 with reference TRBV2 and TRBJ2-6 gives the whole variable domain EPEVTQTPSHQVTQMGQEVILRCVPISNHLYFYWYRQILGQKVEFLVSFYNNEISEKSEIFDDQFSVERPDGSNFTLKIRSTKLEDSAMYFCASSSGKGGANVLTFGAGSRLTVL.

The V gene is TRBV11-2, the J gene TRBJ2-3; 13 nucleotides line up with TRBD2. The CDR3 runs 17 residues. Germline assignment: CDR1 SGHAT and CDR2 FQNNGV. Germline trimming cut 2 bases from V and 1 base from J; bases unmatched to any gene: 3. CDR3 DNA sequence: TGTGCCAGCAGCTTAATCGGGACTAGCGGGGGCACAGATACGCAGTATTTT. Residues: CASSLIGTSGGTDTQYF. Supplemented by reference TRBV11-2 and TRBJ2-3, the full variable domain reads EAGVAQSPRYKIIEKRQSVAFWCNPISGHATLYWYQQILGQGPKLLIQFQNNGVVDDSQLPKDRFSAERLKGVDSTLKIQPAKLEDSAVYLCASSLIGTSGGTDTQYFGPGTRLTVL.

The chain joins TRBV30 to TRBJ1-4; D perhaps matches TRBD1 (6 bases). Germline V gene lookup returns CDR1 GTSNPN and CDR2 SVGIG (reference sequence). CDR3 length: 13 residues. V was shortened by 4 bases and J by 8 bases, with 14 bases between the two germline ends. In nucleotides, the CDR3 is TGTGCCTGGAATACAGGGTTTGGCGAAAAACTGTTTTTT. It codes for CAWNTGFGEKLFF.

The CDR3 loop is CASSIYVGQGSNDGYTF. The CDR3 DNA is TGTGCCAGTAGTATATATGTAGGGCAGGGGTCGAATGATGGCTACACCTTC. The V call is TRBV19, the J call TRBJ1-2, with a tentative D call TRBD1 (6 bases). The CDR3 runs 17 residues. In germline, CDR1 is LNHDA, CDR2 SQIVND (reference sequence). The V gene lost 2 bases and the J gene lost 6 bases, with 22 bases spanning the gap.

CDR3 sequence reads: CASSSQGGPDTQYF. DNA for the CDR3: TGCGCCAGCAGCTCTCAGGGTGGGCCAGATACGCAGTATTTT. The V gene is TRBV5-1, the J gene TRBJ2-3, with a possible D match to TRBD1 (5 bases). This CDR3 is 14 amino acids long. CDR1 is SGHRS and CDR2 is YFSETQ in the germline V gene. The V gene lost 3 bases and the J gene lost 4 bases, with 12 bases spanning the gap.

This sequence joins TRBV30 and TRBJ1-6; D perhaps matches TRBD1 (5 bases). CDR1 and CDR2 from the germline V gene are GTSNPN and SVGIG (reference sequence). The V end was cut by 5 bases, the J end by 8 bases, with 10 bases between. The CDR3 length is 12 residues. CDR3 sequence (DNA): TGTGCCTGGCAGGGAAGGGATTCACCCCTCCACTTT. It encodes CAWQGRDSPLHF.

The chain recombines TRBV5-6 with TRBJ2-3, with 8 bases fitting TRBD2. The CDR3 is 16 amino acids. Per the germline V gene, CDR1 is SGHDT and CDR2 is YYEEEE. J gave up 2 bases and V 4 bases, and 9 bases lay outside the gene matches. The CDR3, as DNA: TGTGCCAGCAGCAGAGTAGCGGGGCCCTTCACAGATACGCAGTATTTT. It codes for CASSRVAGPFTDTQYF. The full variable domain, completed using reference TRBV5-6 and TRBJ2-3, is DAGVTQSPTHLIKTRGQQVTLRCSPKSGHDTVSWYQQALGQGPQFIFQYYEEEERQRGNFPDRFSGHQFPNYSSELNVNALLLGDSALYLCASSRVAGPFTDTQYFGPGTRLTVL.

The chain employs TRBV7-6 and TRBJ1-1; possibly TRBD1 for D (6 bases). V lost 5 bases, J lost 5 bases, and 15 bases lay in between. This CDR3 region has 14 residues. Germline CDR1 and CDR2: SGHVS and FNYEAQ. CDR3 protein: CASSLTRDTTEAFF. CDR3 DNA sequence: TGTGCCAGCAGCCTTACCCGGGACACGACTGAAGCTTTCTTT. Supplemented by reference TRBV7-6 and TRBJ1-1, the full variable domain reads GAGVSQSPRYKVTKRGQDVALRCDPISGHVSLYWYRQALGQGPEFLTYFNYEAQQDKSGLPNDRFSAERPEGSISTLTIQRTEQRDSAMYRCASSLTRDTTEAFFGQGTRLTVV.

The gene calls are TRBV9 and TRBJ2-1; TRBD2 agrees at 14 bases. The CDR3 runs to 15 residues. V lost 2 bases to trimming and J lost 7 bases; unmatched junction nucleotides: 2. Germline lookup yields CDR1 SGDLS and CDR2 YYNGEE. Written as DNA, the CDR3 is TGTGCCAGCAGCGTGACTAGCGGGGGGGAGAATGAGCAGTTCTTC. It is translated as CASSVTSGGENEQFF.

The rearrangement uses TRBV10-2 and TRBJ1-2; no firm D call. This CDR3 spans 12 amino acids. V dropped 11 bases and J dropped 7 bases, with 17 bases sitting between them. Germline V gene sequence: CDR1 WSHSY, CDR2 SAAADI. In DNA form, the CDR3 reads TGCGCCGCGGGCACGGCTCCCGGTGGCTACACCTTC. Translation: CAAGTAPGGYTF.

This clone appeared once. This chain connects TRBV15 to TRBJ2-3, with TRBD1 as a possible D gene (6 bases). Trimming removed 3 bases from V and 2 bases from J, with 9 bases in between. Germline CDR1 is LNHNV and CDR2 is YYDKDF (reference sequence). This CDR3 has 14 residues. CDR3 DNA sequence: TGTGCCACCAGCAGGGGGGCTTTCACAGATACGCAGTATTTT. The encoded protein is CATSRGAFTDTQYF.

In regard to this clone: As the CDR3 is not closed by the conserved phenylalanine or tryptophan, this likely results from a read error. The V gene is TRBV5-6, the J gene TRBJ2-7; 12 positions match TRBD2. CDR3 length: 14 residues. Germline CDR1 SGHDT, CDR2 YYEEEE. J was trimmed by 2 bases and V by 4 bases; bases with no gene match: 1. The CDR3, as DNA: TGTGCCAGCAGCCCTAGCGGGGGGGCCTACGAGCAGTACCTC. Translation: CASSPSGGAYEQYL.

V is TRBV6-5 and J is TRBJ1-6; 8 positions agree with TRBD1. The CDR3 sequence is 15 residues long. Unmatched junction bases numbered 3, after V lost 0 bases and J lost 8 bases. Germline V gene data show CDR1 as MNHEY and CDR2 as SVGAGI. The CDR3 sequence is CASSYSQGADSPLHF. The CDR3 nucleotides read TGTGCCAGCAGTTACTCCCAGGGGGCCGATTCACCCCTCCACTTT.

This clone was found once. V usage is TRBV19 and J usage is TRBJ1-2, with TRBD1 identical over 11 bases. The CDR3 loop spans 15 amino acids. V dropped 1 base and J dropped 10; count of bases not matched to a gene: 8. Germline CDR1 reads LNHDA; CDR2 reads SQIVND (reference sequence). The DNA of the CDR3 is TGTGCCAGTAGTATAGTCCCCGGGACAGGGGGAACCTACACCTTC. It specifies CASSIVPGTGGTYTF.

In regard to this clone: At one boundary the junction diverges from the germline segment, which might be a read error. The chain is built from TRBV7-9 and TRBJ2-4, with 10 bases aligning to TRBD1. In germline, CDR1 is SEHNR, CDR2 FQNEAQ (reference sequence). The CDR3 is 18 amino acids. CDR3 nucleotides: TGTGCCAGTGATGCCGGGACAGGGGAATTACTAGCCAAAAACATTCAGTGCTTC. It specifies CASDAGTGELLAKNIQCF.